These 29 T cell receptor beta chains were sequenced from one sample in a study of T cell responses to AZD1222 COVID-19 vaccine. Generated by immunoSEQ multiplex PCR, the TCRdb table keeps only in-frame clones and is missing some. This sample has 90,000 to 150,000 clones, with 87% found just once. The material was peripheral blood, obtained 28 days after the second AZD1222 dose. Receptors originate from an adult who received the AZD1222 COVID-19 vaccine.

CDR3 in amino acids: CASSPGQGAGSPLHF. The CDR3 nucleotides read TGTGCCAGCAGCCCAGGACAGGGGGCTGGATCACCCCTCCACTTT. The V call is TRBV11-2, the J call TRBJ1-6; TRBD1 matches at 11 bases. V trimming: 5 bases; J trimming: 10 bases; junction bases outside the gene matches: 7. The CDR3 extends over 15 amino acids. Per the germline V gene, CDR1 is SGHAT and CDR2 is FQNNGV.

The chain employs TRBV12-5 and TRBJ2-1; 9 bases map to TRBD1. With V trimmed by 4 bases and J by 0 bases, 1 base remained unmatched. In germline, CDR1 is LGHNT, CDR2 FRNRAP. The CDR3 runs to 15 residues. The DNA of the CDR3 is TGTGCTAGTGGTTCGGGACAGGGCTCCTACAATGAGCAGTTCTTC. Encoded protein: CASGSGQGSYNEQFF.

The rearrangement links TRBV19 to TRBJ1-2, with TRBD1 matching 9 bases. Germline V lookup: CDR1 LNHDA, CDR2 SQIVND (reference sequence). J lost 4 bases, V lost 5 bases, and 5 bases had no gene match. CDR3 size: 14 residues. CDR3 sequence reads: CASSRDREAYGYTF. The DNA of the CDR3 is TGTGCCAGTAGTCGGGACAGGGAGGCCTATGGCTACACCTTC.

DNA of the CDR3: TGCAGCGTTGGGCGGCATCTCACAGATACGCAGTATTTT. It yields the protein CSVGRHLTDTQYF. This chain joins TRBV29-1 and TRBJ2-3; D is undetermined. CDR1 and CDR2 from the germline V gene are SQVTM and ANQGSEA. This CDR3 has 13 residues. V lost 4 bases and J lost 2, with 10 bases in between.

Only one count was recorded for this clone. The V call is TRBV24-1, the J call TRBJ1-5, with D maybe TRBD1 (5 bases). This CDR3 contains 17 residues. The V end was cut by 0 bases, the J end by 2 bases, with 13 bases between. Germline V gives CDR1 KGHDR, CDR2 SFDVKD. The CDR3 is CATSDLQRRVGNQPQHF. The CDR3 DNA is TGTGCCACCAGTGATTTGCAGCGCAGGGTGGGCAATCAGCCCCAGCATTTT.

The chain carries TRBV5-4 and TRBJ1-6; the D is unclear. CDR1 and CDR2 (germline): SGHNT, YYREEE (reference sequence). Trimming took off 3 bases at V and 10 bases at J, with 14 bases between the two ends. CDR3 length equals 14 residues. The CDR3 protein is CASSSARSESPLHF. In DNA form, the CDR3 reads TGTGCCAGCAGCTCCGCTCGCTCCGAGTCACCCCTCCACTTT.

The table lists this clone with a count of one. The chain recombines TRBV19 with TRBJ1-3; the D is unclear. Germline CDR1 LNHDA, CDR2 SQIVND (reference sequence). The CDR3 is 12 residues long. V was pared by 6 bases and J by 4 bases, with 7 bases between. The CDR3 DNA follows: TGTGCCAGTAGCCAGACAGGAAACACCATATATTTT. This translates into CASSQTGNTIYF.

The chain employs TRBV6-6 and TRBJ2-7; 8 positions agree with TRBD1. CDR1 and CDR2 from the germline V gene are MNHNY and SVGAGI (reference sequence). The CDR3 consists of 15 residues. V lost 7 bases to trimming and J lost 7 bases; unmatched junction nucleotides: 15. The CDR3 sequence: CASKLAGQGGEEQYF. The CDR3, as DNA: TGTGCCAGCAAGTTGGCCGGACAGGGAGGAGAAGAGCAGTACTTC.

The chain links TRBV29-1 to TRBJ2-7; D is unclear. The CDR3 has 12 residues. CDR1 and CDR2 (germline): SQVTM, ANQGSEA. V dropped 4 bases and J dropped 0 bases, with 7 bases sitting between them. CDR3 protein: CSVVQSSYEQYF. CDR3 coding DNA: TGCAGCGTTGTGCAGAGCTCCTACGAGCAGTACTTC.

This chain uses TRBV12-3 or TRBV12-4 with TRBJ1-1; D ambiguous. Trimming cost V 3 bases and J 9 bases, with 14 bases left between them. This CDR3 comprises 13 residues. The CDR3 loop reads CASSFFPFVQAFF. The DNA of the CDR3 is TGTGCCAGCAGTTTCTTCCCATTTGTGCAAGCTTTCTTT.

Regarding this clone: Compared with germline, one end of the junction differs, possibly owing to a read error. The rearrangement links TRBV10-1 to TRBJ2-5, with D uncertain. Germline CDR1 WNHNN, CDR2 SYGVQD (reference sequence). This CDR3 has 15 amino acids. In DNA form, the CDR3 reads TGCGCTAGCAGTGGCCGGGCCGAACCCAGCGAGACCCAGTACTTC. Translating gives CASSGRAEPSETQYF.

The rearrangement joins TRBV2 to TRBJ2-7; maybe TRBD2 (6 bases). Between the trimmed V and J ends, which lost 10 bases and 5 bases, there was a span of 12 bases. From germline, CDR1 is SNHLY and CDR2 FYNNEI. The CDR3 is made up of 11 amino acids. The CDR3 DNA reads as TGTGCCACCGGGGGAGGTAACGAGCAGTACTTC. As protein: CATGGGNEQYF.

The chain couples TRBV5-4 to TRBJ2-5; unclear D gene. Looked up from germline, CDR1 is SGHNT and CDR2 is YYREEE (reference sequence). The CDR3 is 15 residues long. The ends were cut back, 0 bases at V and 8 bases at J, with 17 bases in the middle. CDR3 in DNA: TGTGCCAGCAGCTTGGAAGGGCCCCGCCACGACACCCAGTACTTC. This codes for CASSLEGPRHDTQYF.

The rearrangement links TRBV3-1 (or the pseudogene TRBV3-2) to TRBJ1-6, with D hard to call. The V end lost 2 bases, the J end lost 8 bases, and 10 bases lay between the germline ends. The CDR3 is made up of 14 amino acids. CDR1 is LGHDT and CDR2 is YNNKEL in the germline V gene (reference sequence). The DNA for the CDR3 is TGTGCCAGCAGCCAACCCCCGTGGGATTCACCCCTCCACTTT. Its translation is CASSQPPWDSPLHF.

The chain uses TRBV11-2 and TRBJ1-2; TRBD1 might be the D (6 bases). The germline CDR1 and CDR2 sequences are SGHAT and FQNNGV. CDR3 length equals 12 residues. Trimming removed 5 bases at V and 6 bases at J, with 10 bases between. The CDR3 reads CASSQGTHGYTF. The CDR3 DNA is TGTGCCAGCAGCCAGGGGACACATGGCTACACCTTC.

The chain has TRBV29-1 and TRBJ2-1; 11 bases fit TRBD2. The CDR3 has 14 amino acids. Germline V lookup: CDR1 SQVTM, CDR2 ANQGSEA. J was trimmed by 4 bases and V by 7 bases; bases with no gene match: 6. The CDR3 reads CSAKLAGAYNEQFF. In DNA, the CDR3 is TGCAGCGCCAAACTAGCGGGGGCTTACAATGAGCAGTTCTTC.

CDR3 protein: CASSWIAGGQADTQYF. The CDR3, as DNA: TGTGCCAGCAGCTGGATAGCGGGGGGGCAGGCAGATACGCAGTATTTT. The chain uses TRBV11-2 and TRBJ2-3, with 11 bases matching TRBD2. Trimming took 4 bases from V and 4 from J; bases not matched to a gene: 7. CDR3 length: 16 amino acids. From germline, CDR1 is SGHAT and CDR2 FQNNGV.

This clone was picked up one time. The chain recombines TRBV14 with TRBJ1-1; TRBD1 might be the D (5 bases). CDR1 and CDR2 (germline): SGHDN, FVKESK. V lost 4 bases and J 5 bases, leaving 11 bases between the germline ends. The CDR3 covers 13 residues. The CDR3 region is CASSLMRGTEAFF. CDR3 DNA: TGTGCCAGCAGCCTGATGCGGGGGACTGAAGCTTTCTTT.

Concerning this clone itself: The junction shows a germline mismatch at one end, possibly a read error. The rearrangement uses TRBV2 and TRBJ2-1; D is perhaps TRBD1 (6 bases). The CDR3 length is 12 residues. The germline gives CDR1 SNHLY, CDR2 FYNNEI. The CDR3 bases are TGTGCCAGCAGTGAGGAGGCAGGGGAGTTGGTCTTC. Its protein product is CASSEEAGELVF.

The chain combines TRBV7-2 with TRBJ2-1; the D is unclear. CDR3 length: 15 residues. The germline gives CDR1 SGHTA, CDR2 FQGNSA. The ends were cut back, 0 bases at V and 4 bases at J, with 10 bases in the middle. This CDR3 reads CASSLARQRYNEQFF. The CDR3 DNA reads TGTGCCAGCAGCTTAGCTCGTCAGCGATACAATGAGCAGTTCTTC.

There are a few counts of this clone. This chain uses TRBV19 with TRBJ2-7, with D perhaps TRBD1 or TRBD2 (5 bases each). This CDR3 region has 16 residues. Trimming removed 5 bases at V and 0 bases at J, with 17 bases between. In germline, CDR1 is LNHDA, CDR2 SQIVND (reference sequence). DNA for the CDR3: TGTGCCAGTAGTGATCCCCGGGACCGCGTCTCCTACGAGCAGTACTTC. The encoded protein is CASSDPRDRVSYEQYF. The full variable domain, its missing parts supplied by reference TRBV19 and TRBJ2-7, is DGGITQSPKYLFRKEGQNVTLSCEQNLNHDAMYWYRQDPGQGLRLIYYSQIVNDFQKGDIAEGYSVSREKKESFPLTVTSAQKNPTAFYLCASSDPRDRVSYEQYFGPGTRLTVT.

This sequence joins TRBV18 and TRBJ1-6; no clear D. With 2 bases removed from V and 5 bases from J, the gap between germline ends came to 13 bases. This CDR3 contains 16 residues. Germline-derived CDR1 and CDR2 are KGHSH and LQKENI. This CDR3 is CASSPASEPHNSPLHF. CDR3 nucleotides: TGTGCCAGCTCACCAGCATCGGAGCCCCATAATTCACCCCTCCACTTT.

This chain uses TRBV5-4 with TRBJ1-6, with D perhaps TRBD1 (6 bases). The germline V gene has CDR1 SGHNT and CDR2 YYREEE (reference sequence). The V end was cut by 5 bases, the J end by 10 bases, with 16 bases between. The CDR3 is 14 amino acids. The CDR3 spells CASSSATGNSPLHF. The CDR3 DNA reads as TGTGCCAGCAGTTCCGCCACAGGGAACTCACCCCTCCACTTT.

The chain is built from TRBV5-1 and TRBJ1-6, with D perhaps matching TRBD1 (5 bases). In germline, CDR1 is SGHRS, CDR2 YFSETQ. Trimming took 5 bases from V and 5 from J, leaving 11 bases between them. This CDR3 is 14 amino acids long. The CDR3 is CASRAVTDNSPLHF. The CDR3 DNA sequence: TGCGCCAGCAGGGCGGTGACAGATAATTCACCCCTCCACTTT.

The rearrangement links TRBV29-1 to TRBJ1-1; perhaps TRBD1 as D (6 bases). Trimming took off 7 bases at V and 6 bases at J, with 15 bases between the two ends. The CDR3 contains 12 residues. The V gene's germline CDR1 is SQVTM and CDR2 ANQGSEA. CDR3 nucleotides: TGCAGCGCCCGGCCCGGGGGCCCTGAAGCTTTCTTT. This codes for CSARPGGPEAFF.

This chain connects TRBV7-2 to TRBJ1-2; 9 bases are a match to TRBD1. In germline, CDR1 is SGHTA, CDR2 FQGNSA. The length of the CDR3 is 14 residues. Trimming removed 5 bases from V and 4 bases from J; junction bases left unmatched: 5. The chain's CDR3 is CASSLSGQGYGYTF. Here the CDR3 DNA reads TGTGCCAGCAGCCTATCGGGACAGGGCTATGGCTACACCTTC.

This chain uses TRBV4-3 with TRBJ1-2; tentative D call: TRBD1 (6 bases). The CDR3 has 18 residues. Germline lookup yields CDR1 LGHNA and CDR2 YSLEER. Trimming took 2 bases from V and 4 from J, leaving 23 bases between them. CDR3 in amino acids: CASSQTVGRLGGVYGYTF. Here the CDR3 DNA reads TGCGCCAGCAGCCAAACGGTAGGGAGGTTAGGGGGGGTCTATGGCTACACCTTC.

The J gene is TRBJ1-1, the V gene TRBV20-1; D is ambiguous. Germline V lookup: CDR1 DFQATT, CDR2 SNEGSKA (reference sequence). V was pared by 3 bases and J by 1 base, with 3 bases between. The CDR3 spans 11 residues. The DNA of the CDR3 is TGCAGTGCTAGCTGGAACACTGAAGCTTTCTTT. Its translation is CSASWNTEAFF.

The V call is TRBV6-2 or TRBV6-3, the J call TRBJ2-7; D might be TRBD1 or TRBD2, each matching 6 bases. Germline CDR1 and CDR2: MNHEY and SVGEGT. The CDR3 contains 16 residues. With 5 bases removed from V and 6 bases from J, the gap between germline ends came to 23 bases. CDR3 bases: TGTGCCAGCAGTCCCCCCGGTAGGAGAGGGGGGTTCGAGCAGTACTTC. Protein product: CASSPPGRRGGFEQYF.